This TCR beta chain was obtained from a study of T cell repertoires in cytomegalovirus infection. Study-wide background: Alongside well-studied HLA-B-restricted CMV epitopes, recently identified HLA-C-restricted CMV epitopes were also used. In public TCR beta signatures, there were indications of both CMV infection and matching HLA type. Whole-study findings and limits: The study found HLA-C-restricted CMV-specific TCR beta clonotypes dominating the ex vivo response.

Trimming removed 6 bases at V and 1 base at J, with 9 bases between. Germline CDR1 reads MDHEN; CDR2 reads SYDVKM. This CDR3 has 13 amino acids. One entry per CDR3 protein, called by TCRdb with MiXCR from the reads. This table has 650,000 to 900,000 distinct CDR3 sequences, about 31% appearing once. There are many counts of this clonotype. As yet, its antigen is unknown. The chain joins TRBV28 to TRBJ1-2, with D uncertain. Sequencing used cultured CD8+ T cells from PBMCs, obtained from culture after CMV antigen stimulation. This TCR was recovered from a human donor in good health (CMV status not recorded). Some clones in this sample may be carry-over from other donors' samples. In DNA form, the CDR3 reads TGTGCCAGCAGCCCTAGAAATAACTATGGCTACACCTTC. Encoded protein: CASSPRNNYGYTF.